This T cell receptor beta chain appears in the sequencing data of a study of blood T cell repertoires in COVID-19. Each recovered donor of Cohort 3 presented with two negative PCRs, clearance, or symptom resolution. V was pared by 3 bases and J by 3 bases, with 24 bases between. This CDR3 region has 19 residues. Germline CDR1 reads LGHNA; CDR2 reads YNFKEQ. Method: immunoSEQ multiplex PCR; TCRdb's copy keeps in-frame clones and lacks some. The repertoire holds under 200,000 clones, with over 70% as singletons. The V and J genes are TRBV4-2 and TRBJ2-1; D is perhaps TRBD2 (5 bases). The clonotype was recovered from a man over 45 who had recovered from COVID-19. Sequenced input: PBMCs or T cells enriched from blood (not recorded which). CDR3 loop: CASSQRVPTTGGLYNEQFF. DNA of the CDR3: TGTGCCAGCAGCCAGAGAGTTCCGACTACCGGAGGACTCTACAATGAGCAGTTCTTC.